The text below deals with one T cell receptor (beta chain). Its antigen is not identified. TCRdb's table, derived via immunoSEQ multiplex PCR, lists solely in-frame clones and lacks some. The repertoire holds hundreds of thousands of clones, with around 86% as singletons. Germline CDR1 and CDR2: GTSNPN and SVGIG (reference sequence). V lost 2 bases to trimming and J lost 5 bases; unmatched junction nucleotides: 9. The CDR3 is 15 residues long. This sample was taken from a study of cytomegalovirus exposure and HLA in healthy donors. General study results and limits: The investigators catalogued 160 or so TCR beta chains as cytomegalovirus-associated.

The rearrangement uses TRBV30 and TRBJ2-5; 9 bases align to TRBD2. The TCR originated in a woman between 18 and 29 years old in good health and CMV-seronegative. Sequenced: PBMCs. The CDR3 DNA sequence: TGTGCCTGGAGTAACCTGCTAGCGGGACGGGAGACCCAGTACTTC. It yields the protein CAWSNLLAGRETQYF. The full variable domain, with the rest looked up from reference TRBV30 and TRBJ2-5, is SQTIHQWPATLVQPVGSPLSLECTVEGTSNPNLYWYRQAAGRGLQLLFYSVGIGQISSEVPQNLSASRPQDRQFILSSKKLLLSDSGFYLCAWSNLLAGRETQYFGPGTRLLVL.